This entry features one T cell receptor (beta chain) sequence. Its antigen is unidentified. For every sample, some 9 x 10^4 TCR templates were assayed. Assay used: immunoSEQ multiplex PCR; TCRdb lists only in-frame clones, some missing. This table holds 100,000 or so clones, roughly nine tenths found once. This sample is drawn from a study of siplizumab effects on memory and regulatory T cells. V lost 10 bases to trimming and J lost 0 bases, with 7 bases between them. This CDR3 is 13 amino acids long. The germline gives CDR1 MDHEN, CDR2 SYDVKM. Study-wide results and limits: Unstimulated subsets were the mapping target of only a minor fraction of alloreactive clones. Whether proliferating Tregs in siplizumab cultures suppress was not functionally confirmed. Siplizumab produced a significant reduction in alloreactive sequences that were traceable to unstimulated CD4+ memory cells.

Sequencing input: CD4+ T cells sorted from blood. The chain carries TRBV28 and TRBJ2-6, with D unclear. This sequence originates from a human donor in good health. The CDR3 DNA reads as TGTGCCACCGGAGCCTCTGGGGCCAACGTCCTGACTTTC. It translates to CATGASGANVLTF.